One and the same sample provided the 9 T cell receptor beta chains below, sequenced in a study of blood T cell repertoires in COVID-19. Sequencing used immunoSEQ multiplex PCR; TCRdb keeps in-frame clones, though not all of them. Here the sample spans about 130,000 clones, roughly 90% being singletons. Sample: peripheral blood. The receptors stem from a man aged 50-60 years with active or convalescent COVID-19.

Here the CDR3 reads CASSRIQGPSYEQYF. In DNA, the CDR3 is TGTGCCAGCAGTCGCATACAGGGGCCCTCCTACGAGCAGTACTTC. The V gene is TRBV6-5, the J gene TRBJ2-7, with 7 bases matching TRBD1. J gave up 0 bases and V 5 bases, and 7 bases lay outside the gene matches. Per germline, CDR1 MNHEY and CDR2 SVGAGI. This CDR3 has 15 amino acids.

The rearrangement links TRBV18 to TRBJ2-3; TRBD1 is a possible D gene (6 bases). Per germline, CDR1 KGHSH and CDR2 LQKENI. The CDR3 is made up of 13 amino acids. V lost 5 bases and J 3 bases, leaving 9 bases between the germline ends. The CDR3 DNA is TGTGCCAGCTCATTCAGGGGAACAGATACGCAGTATTTT. Translated: CASSFRGTDTQYF.

This clone was seen just once. The rearrangement joins TRBV24-1 to TRBJ2-1; 7 nucleotides line up with TRBD1. V dropped 4 bases and J dropped 4; count of bases not matched to a gene: 6. The CDR3 is made up of 15 amino acids. From germline, CDR1 is KGHDR and CDR2 SFDVKD. CDR3 bases: TGTGCCACCAGTGACCCCGGGACAGCATACAATGAGCAGTTCTTC. It yields the protein CATSDPGTAYNEQFF.

This rearrangement joins TRBV10-3 to TRBJ1-1, with D hard to call. From germline, CDR1 is ENHRY and CDR2 SYGVKD. Trimming cost V 7 bases and J 3 bases, with 12 bases left between them. This CDR3 is 13 amino acids long. CDR3 nucleotides: TGTGCCATCAAGGAGGTCGAGGACACTGAAGCTTTCTTT. Translated, it gives CAIKEVEDTEAFF.

This chain uses TRBV5-6 with TRBJ2-7, with a weak D call TRBD2 (5 bases). Germline-derived CDR1 and CDR2 are SGHDT and YYEEEE. CDR3 length: 15 amino acids. The germline V and J ends were trimmed by 4 bases and 1 base, with 15 bases remaining between them. CDR3 bases: TGTGCCAGCAGCCCCGTCGGGAAAACTTCCTACGAGCAGTACTTC. Translation gives CASSPVGKTSYEQYF. The full variable domain, completed using reference TRBV5-6 and TRBJ2-7, is DAGVTQSPTHLIKTRGQQVTLRCSPKSGHDTVSWYQQALGQGPQFIFQYYEEEERQRGNFPDRFSGHQFPNYSSELNVNALLLGDSALYLCASSPVGKTSYEQYFGPGTRLTVT.

The chain couples TRBV29-1 to TRBJ1-5; D perhaps matches TRBD1 (5 bases). Trimming removed 7 bases at V and 7 bases at J, with 17 bases between. This CDR3 has 13 amino acids. CDR1 and CDR2 from the germline V gene are SQVTM and ANQGSEA. The CDR3 sequence: CSAATALGQPQHF. As DNA, the CDR3 is TGCAGCGCCGCGACAGCGCTGGGGCAGCCCCAGCATTTT.

V and J are TRBV9 and TRBJ2-2, with 7 bases identical to TRBD2. This CDR3 contains 15 residues. Germline CDR1 is SGDLS and CDR2 is YYNGEE. Germline trimming cut 2 bases from V and 4 bases from J; bases unmatched to any gene: 5. The CDR3 here is CASSVDPSGTGELFF. The DNA of the CDR3 is TGTGCCAGCAGCGTGGACCCTAGCGGCACCGGGGAGCTGTTTTTT. The entire variable domain, with the rest obtained from reference TRBV9 and TRBJ2-2, is as follows: DSGVTQTPKHLITATGQRVTLRCSPRSGDLSVYWYQQSLDQGLQFLIQYYNGEERAKGNILERFSAQQFPDLHSELNLSSLELGDSALYFCASSVDPSGTGELFFGEGSRLTVL.

The rearrangement joins TRBV5-8 to TRBJ2-6; tentative D call: TRBD1 (6 bases). Trimming took 4 bases from V and 0 from J, leaving 14 bases between them. The CDR3 sequence is 17 residues long. Germline V gene sequence: CDR1 SGHTS, CDR2 YDEGEE. CDR3 bases: TGTGCCAGCAGCCTACAGGGATATAGCTCTGGGGCCAACGTCCTGACTTTC. As protein: CASSLQGYSSGANVLTF.

This sequence joins TRBV18 and TRBJ2-1, with D tentatively TRBD2 (5 bases). V shed 5 bases and J shed 7 bases, with 12 bases lying between them. Germline-derived CDR1 and CDR2 are KGHSH and LQKENI. This CDR3 spans 13 amino acids. The CDR3 reads CASSSRDTNEQFF. DNA of the CDR3: TGTGCCAGCTCATCCCGGGATACTAATGAGCAGTTCTTC. The full variable domain, completed using reference TRBV18 and TRBJ2-1, is NAGVMQNPRHLVRRRGQEARLRCSPMKGHSHVYWYRQLPEEGLKFMVYLQKENIIDESGMPKERFSAEFPKEGPSILRIQQVVRGDSAAYFCASSSRDTNEQFFGPGTRLTVL.